The clone carrying this T cell receptor (beta chain) occurred many times. What it recognizes is unknown. These data come from a study of T cells in Graves' hyperthyroidism and ophthalmopathy. Study-wide points: Stable hyperthyroidism and ophthalmopathy were separated using 13 V-J signatures.

From RNA transcripts, TCR beta CDR3 regions were amplified. Initially, a first-round RT-PCR of the TCR CDR3 employed the HTBI primer set. TCRdb itself ran the multiplex PCR reads through MiXCR, one entry per CDR3 protein. The data contain some 500,000 distinct CDR3 sequences, around 14% of them singletons. Each diagnosis was grounded in clinical symptoms, serum thyroxine and TRAb, thyroid ultrasound, and orbital computed tomography. Trimming took 6 bases from V and 6 from J; bases not matched to a gene: 9. Germline loops: CDR1 DFQATT, CDR2 SNEGSKA (reference sequence). This CDR3 region has 13 residues.

The receptor was isolated from a young woman with Graves' hyperthyroidism. Sequences were obtained from blood. The rearrangement uses TRBV20-1 and TRBJ2-7; 9 bases fit TRBD1. The CDR3 loop reads CSAEPGQGGEQYV. The CDR3 DNA follows: TGCAGTGCCGAACCGGGACAGGGAGGCGAGCAGTACGTC.